One and the same sample provided the 6 T cell receptor beta chains below, sequenced in a study of T cell changes during pregnancy in multiple sclerosis. This table comes from immunoSEQ multiplex PCR, and its TCRdb copy is limited to in-frame clones, with some not included. The sample has about 92,000 clones; about 93% are singletons. The source was peripheral blood, collected in the first trimester of pregnancy. These receptors all come from a female donor with multiple sclerosis, enrolled in a pregnancy study.

The chain has TRBV5-1 and TRBJ1-2, with TRBD1 as a possible D gene (5 bases). Germline lookup yields CDR1 SGHRS and CDR2 YFSETQ. This CDR3 has 18 amino acids. Trimming shortened V by 4 bases and J by 6 bases, and 28 bases separated the two germline ends. The CDR3 region has the DNA TGCGCCAGCAGCGGGTATTCGGACAAAAGTGGAGGGTTCGATGGCTACACCTTC. Protein product: CASSGYSDKSGGFDGYTF.

The genes are TRBV30 and TRBJ2-7, with TRBD2 identical over 7 bases. The germline V gene has CDR1 GTSNPN and CDR2 SVGIG (reference sequence). This CDR3 comprises 13 residues. V lost 3 bases and J lost 3; bases outside the gene matches: 5. CDR3 in amino acids: CAWRDGGSYEQYF. The CDR3 nucleotides are TGTGCCTGGAGAGACGGGGGGAGCTACGAGCAGTACTTC.

V and J are TRBV6-5 and TRBJ1-5; TRBD1 might be the D (6 bases). The CDR3 runs 16 residues. Germline V gene data show CDR1 as MNHEY and CDR2 as SVGAGI. V lost 2 bases and J lost 2, with 13 bases in between. The chain's CDR3 is CASSYAGGGGNQPQHF. CDR3 sequence (DNA): TGTGCCAGCAGTTACGCCGGGGGGGGCGGCAATCAGCCCCAGCATTTT.

The V and J genes are TRBV7-2 and TRBJ2-3; D is uncertain. With 3 bases removed from V and 3 bases from J, the gap between germline ends came to 4 bases. Germline-derived CDR1 and CDR2 are SGHTA and FQGNSA. This CDR3 is built from 12 residues. CDR3 sequence: CASSFSTDTQYF. The CDR3 region has the DNA TGTGCCAGCAGCTTCAGTACAGATACGCAGTATTTT.

In its sample, this clone was seen once. The rearrangement uses TRBV11-2 and TRBJ1-2; possible D gene TRBD1, 6 bases. Per germline, CDR1 SGHAT and CDR2 FQNNGV. The CDR3 is 15 residues long. Trimming removed 5 bases from V and 4 bases from J, with 17 bases in between. CDR3: CASSRGTSTGYGYTF. CDR3 nucleotide sequence: TGTGCCAGCAGCCGCGGTACCTCGACAGGCTATGGCTACACCTTC.

The chain is built from TRBV5-4 and TRBJ2-7, with D possibly being TRBD1 (6 bases). The CDR3 has 17 residues. Germline lookup yields CDR1 SGHNT and CDR2 YYREEE (reference sequence). V lost 0 bases and J lost 3, with 19 bases in between. As DNA, the CDR3 is TGTGCCAGCAGCTTGGATCGGCCCGGCAGGGGATTCTACGAGCAGTACTTC. It codes for CASSLDRPGRGFYEQYF. The whole variable domain, filled in from reference TRBV5-4 and TRBJ2-7, reads ETGVTQSPTHLIKTRGQQVTLRCSSQSGHNTVSWYQQALGQGPQFIFQYYREEENGRGNFPPRFSGLQFPNYSSELNVNALELDDSALYLCASSLDRPGRGFYEQYFGPGTRLTVT.